Listed below are T cell receptor beta chains from one sample, sequenced in a study of monozygotic twins with inflammatory bowel disease. One entry per CDR3 protein, without DNA, is what TCRdb gives after re-calling the 5' RACE reads. The ten top clones account for under 3%, within a sample of around 380,000 distinct CDR3 sequences. Sequenced input: blood. These receptors were taken from a human donor with ulcerative colitis or Crohn's disease, or a healthy co-twin of an affected twin (not recorded which). CDR3s include the opening cysteine and the closing phenylalanine or tryptophan. The order of the fields is J gene, V gene, CDR3 protein.

j_call: TRBJ2-5; v_call: TRBV29-1; cdr3_aa: CSVDVTSRETQYF
j_call: TRBJ1-2; v_call: TRBV5-1; cdr3_aa: CASSLAGTGSYGYTF
j_call: TRBJ2-1; v_call: TRBV27; cdr3_aa: CASSLTPMGSSYNEQFF
j_call: TRBJ1-1; v_call: TRBV27; cdr3_aa: CASSNPTGGPDTEAFF
j_call: TRBJ2-2; v_call: TRBV6-5; cdr3_aa: CASNGRNTGELFF
j_call: TRBJ2-2; v_call: TRBV7-8; cdr3_aa: CASRTGGSGELFF
j_call: TRBJ2-1; v_call: TRBV7-2; cdr3_aa: CASSLAGGGRGGYEQFF
j_call: TRBJ1-6; v_call: TRBV12-3/TRBV12-4; cdr3_aa: CASSSTQGPSPLHF
j_call: TRBJ1-4; v_call: TRBV6-1; cdr3_aa: CASSRGVANEKLFF
j_call: TRBJ2-1; v_call: TRBV4-3; cdr3_aa: CASSRDRGVYNEQFF
j_call: TRBJ2-2; v_call: TRBV13; cdr3_aa: CASSSGTGGEYRELFF
j_call: TRBJ2-1; v_call: TRBV6-1; cdr3_aa: CASSSSGSGYNEQFF
j_call: TRBJ1-3; v_call: TRBV29-1; cdr3_aa: CSVAGESSGNTIYF
j_call: TRBJ2-5; v_call: TRBV29-1; cdr3_aa: CSVVFSAGLQETQYF
j_call: TRBJ1-1; v_call: TRBV5-4; cdr3_aa: CASSLERGGEGAFF